This T cell receptor (beta chain) was obtained from a study of shared clonotypes between healthy human individuals. Overall study: Serving as donors were two women and a few men, whose ages spanned 18 to 49. Plates per donor: three CD4 naive, three CD4 memory, two CD8 naive, one CD8 memory. Study-level results: Some clonotypes were shared by all four sorted-subset donors, while others were not shared. The non-shared ones had lower generation probabilities than the shared ones.

Method: immunoSEQ multiplex PCR; TCRdb's copy keeps in-frame clones and lacks some. This sample has roughly 2,300,000 clones, with around 93% found just once. The CDR3 runs to 14 residues. After removal of 7 bases from V and 6 bases from J, the junction contained 8 bases not matched to a gene. The V gene's germline CDR1 is SGHRS and CDR2 YFSETQ. A CD45RA-negative memory subset and a CD45RA+ naive subset were separated from the CD4+ cells. Turning to this clone: As yet, its antigen is unknown.

This TCR was recovered from a young man in good health. Some clones in this sample may be carry-over from other donors' samples. This rearrangement joins TRBV5-1 to TRBJ2-2; 8 bases line up with TRBD1. Source material: naive CD4+ T cells from PBMCs. Subset defined: CD45RA+ positively selected. The CDR3 loop is CASGGQGAAGELFF. The CDR3 coding sequence is TGCGCCAGCGGCGGACAGGGCGCCGCCGGGGAGCTGTTTTTT.